A single T cell receptor (beta chain) is shown here with its context. This clone came up once. The antigen it recognizes is unknown. The record has no base qualities; no much larger clone is one base away. The cohort comprised 710 or so healthy bone marrow donors. At the time of sampling, every cohort member was nominally healthy, though immune exposures that went unrecorded were likely present. The donor was CMV seronegative and belonged to the group of over 300 seronegative cohort members. Each donor provided a peripheral blood sample, and peripheral blood mononuclear cells were used for TCR beta sequencing. Genomic DNA was extracted from the blood cell samples with the Qiagen DNeasy Blood Extraction Kit. Its CDR3 holds 15 amino acids, cysteine through phenylalanine. Of the read, only the CDR3 DNA is kept; its 45 bases are in frame from base 1. Unmatched junction bases come to 7, with V trimmed by 5 bases and J by 4 bases. CDR1 and CDR2 were assigned from the germline V gene (reference sequence) as SEHNR and FQNEAQ.

The library was obtained by the immunoSEQ multiplex PCR assay. For the multiplex PCR, a mixture combining 60 forward primers for TCR Vbeta segments and 13 reverse primers for TCR Jbeta segments was used. Amplification of the CDR3 region of rearranged TCR beta genes was performed with a multiplex PCR assay on genomic DNA. On the Illumina HiSeq System, the amplified TCR beta libraries were sequenced as 87-base-pair reads. As for the authors' bioinformatics: In a later analysis, some 80 million unique TCR beta chains were counted across the 666 repertoires, and around 10 million of these chains were shared by at least two donors. To remove PCR and sequencing errors, raw reads were error-corrected and collapsed into unique sequences using a nearest-neighbor algorithm that merged closely related sequences. V, D and J gene segments were assigned by aligning CDR3 sequences to IMGT reference sequences. For a sequence to be retained, a match of at least six nucleotides to both a V gene segment and a J gene segment was required. A rearrangement was called productive if the CDR3 had no stop codons and remained in frame with V and J, and every other rearrangement was called non-productive. Following IMGT convention, CDR3 was defined as the stretch from the second conserved V-encoded cysteine up to the conserved J-encoded phenylalanine. In an earlier analysis of 550 to 650 of the donors, sequences lacking an unambiguous match to a single V gene segment were excluded. An earlier analysis of 500 to 700 of the donors classified V segments as functional when productive rearrangements were above 56.7% and as segregating when the standard deviation between donors was above 5%. A statistical classification framework was built to diagnose cytomegalovirus status from the catalog of TCR beta chain sequences. In a later analysis, TCR nucleotide sequences were compared against IMGT/GENE-DB human TR gene sequences so that V and J genes could be assigned. In a later analysis, CDR3 sequences and most-parsimonious VDJ recombination scenarios were assigned using the TCRdist pipeline. In a later analysis, each TCR beta chain was defined by its CDR3 amino acid sequence together with its V-gene family, and reads without a unique V-gene family were excluded. In a later analysis, fewer than 650 highly shared, low-generation-probability nucleotide sequences were removed to address suspected cross-contamination and a sequencing artifact. For each public chain, a later analysis derived a clonal expansion index from normalized ranks of inferred template counts within each repertoire. Generation probabilities in a later analysis came from a VDJ recombination model fitted to out-of-frame rearrangements, and those results were checked against IGoR. In a later analysis, hypergeometric tests were used to score TCR-TCR, TCR-HLA and TCR-CMV co-occurrence, with a repertoire-size bias correction applied to TCR pairs. In a later analysis, false discovery rates were estimated by permuting HLA or CMV assignments 20 times. In a later analysis, co-occurring TCRs were grouped with DBSCAN, and TCRdist sequence similarity was added when clustering was performed within HLA-allele-positive subsets. Repertoires with fewer than 30,000 or more than 120,000 public chains were left out of co-occurrence clustering, as were five repertoires with anomalous nucleotide sharing. The table comes from immuneACCESS by way of TCRdb, which keeps in-frame sequences with V and J called. Part of the clones is missing from these tables; in studies checked, under half for an unresolved V gene and the rest for unknown reasons. That table is the source of V, J and clone size, and D and trimming were worked out from the DNA. Present in this sample are under 250,000 clones, 76% of which were seen just once. Of the sample, 0.63% is held by the ten largest clones.

These data originate in a study of cytomegalovirus exposure and HLA in healthy donors (dated by TCRdb to 2016 to 2017). Turning to the overall study: In an earlier analysis of some 610 of the donors, 276 Gb of sequence data and 117 million unique TCR beta sequences from some 170 million T cells were reported. An early release covering 550 to 700 HLA-typed donors comprised approximately 290 gigabases of sequencing data and roughly 85 million unique TCR sequences. Among the roughly 380 genotyped donors, about 85% belonged to the genetic ancestry cluster associated with self-reported Caucasian donors. The study aimed to test whether cataloging public T cell receptors could reveal signatures of past pathogen exposure. Using immunosequencing, the study profiled T cell repertoires from about 610 subjects and related those repertoires to cytomegalovirus serostatus. A separate validation cohort of roughly 120 different subjects was used in addition to the roughly 700-subject first cohort. To predict cytomegalovirus infection status, the study brought together high-throughput TCR immunosequencing, statistical association of individual TCRs with disease status, and machine learning. In a later analysis, previously published TCR beta repertoires from several hundred donors were re-analyzed and high-resolution HLA genotyping was added so that TCR occurrence patterns could be studied. Rather than drawing on any new phenotypic data, the later analysis identified candidate immune exposures from TCR beta sequences and the way those sequences occurred across donors. An earlier analysis of 587 of the donors used high-throughput TCR beta sequencing to judge whether each TCR beta V gene segment behaved as functional or pseudogenic. Donor age, sex, ethnicity and CMV serostatus were compiled together with the repertoire data. Genome-wide SNP genotypes for about three fifths of the roughly 700 donors were used in a later genetic analysis, which treated that subset as a discovery cohort. All discovery cohort repertoires had been generated on a single sequencing platform. HLA typing covered class I and class II loci at four-digit resolution. The number of donors typed differed by locus, with roughly 620-640 for A, B, C, DRB1 and DQB1, more than 500 for DQA1, over 600 for DPA1, and 450 to 480 for DPB1. A few DR-DQ haplotypes were treated as single units for association and clustering because of strong linkage in the cohort. Across around 400 genotyped donors of the cohort, an average of roughly 250,000 unique TCR beta nucleotide sequences per donor were sequenced, and around 20% of those sequences were non-productive. Study-wide conclusions, independent of this receptor: In a later analysis, HLA-associated TCR beta chains showed more clonal expansion and lower generation probabilities than non-associated chains that were equally common. In the study, approximately 150 TCR beta chains were listed as associated with cytomegalovirus. A further reported finding was that TCR beta sequences accurately predicted the HLA-A and HLA-B alleles for most subjects in the first cohort. A few of the identified cytomegalovirus-associated TCR beta chains were confirmed in vitro to be specific for cytomegalovirus antigens. A later analysis reported that several top co-occurrence clusters appeared linked to parvovirus B19, influenza, CMV and Epstein-Barr virus. Strong co-occurrence of HLA alleles, especially DR and DQ, made assigning TCR associations to individual alleles difficult. Because HLA typing was unavailable for some donors at each locus, only the typed subset was used in association tests. In a later genetic analysis, fewer N-insertions in productive TCRs were reported among donors in an Asian-associated ancestry cluster than the roughly 640-donor mean. CMV serostatus was the only immune exposure information available for the cohort. An association between a missense DCLRE1C variant and V-gene and J-gene trimming of TCR beta chains was found in a later genetic analysis and replicated in an independent cohort. A later analysis associated 17,000 or so TCR beta sequences with specific HLA alleles at a false discovery rate of 0.05. Some IMGT-functional V segments, including TRBV6-2 and TRBV6-3, could not be distinguished by the 87-base-pair reads and were therefore excluded. A group of highly shared sequence variants was considered likely to be a technical artifact of the sequencing pipeline. According to a later analysis, TCR association rates differed among HLA loci, with DRB1 alleles showing the most associated TCRs and HLA-C alleles showing the fewest. In an earlier analysis of around 600 of the donors, most TCR beta V segments appeared in productive rearrangements about 90% or about 30% of the time, broadly matching IMGT annotations. In both the original and validation cohorts, the classifier was reported to diagnose cytomegalovirus status with high specificity and sensitivity. Only TCR beta chains were sequenced in this cohort, and the absence of alpha or paired-chain data limited detectable features. Linkage disequilibrium might explain the correlated functional status among segregating V segments, but an unknown experimental factor could not be ruled out. Most TCR sequences were observed very rarely across donors, whereas some public TCRs were present in many individuals. A later analysis found that most CMV-associated TCR beta chains appeared HLA-restricted, with HLA associations seemingly driven largely by CMV exposure. Presence/absence analyses assumed roughly uniform sequencing depth across donors, an assumption that may not hold. The authors suggested that the approach could potentially be generalized to other disease states and immunological phenotypes. Because counts were too low, more than 15 rarely observed V segments, including chromosome 9 orphons, were left out of the earlier analysis of 587 of the donors.

The chain joins TRBV7-9 to TRBJ2-3; 9 central nucleotides agree with TRBD1. Specimen: PBMCs. This receptor was taken from a man aged 18 to 30 in good health and CMV-seronegative. Read as DNA, the sequence is TGTGCCAGCAGCCTAGAGGGGGACAGGGCAGATACGCAGTATTTT. Its product reads: CASSLEGDRADTQYF. Reference TRBV7-9 and TRBJ2-3 proteins supply the regions before and after the CDR3; the full variable domain is: DTGVSQNPRHKITKRGQNVTFRCDPISEHNRLYWYRQTLGQGPEFLTYFQNEAQLEKSRLLSDRFSAERPKGSFSTLEIQRTEQGDSAMYLCASSLEGDRADTQYFGPGTRLTVL.